The 5 T cell receptor beta chains below were found in one sample sequenced in a study of blood T cells in healthy people across ages. A second PCR of about 6 to 11 cycles used a sample-barcoded 5' primer and a J-beta primer mix. A single record per CDR3 protein comes from TCRdb applying MiXCR to the 5' RACE reads. The sample lists some 1.5 million distinct CDR3 sequences; about 30% were seen once. Sequenced material: blood. The source is a woman aged 25 to 39 in good health.

As to this clonotype: A much larger clone lies one base from this, so it may be a read error. Lacking the conserved final phenylalanine or tryptophan, this CDR3 likely reflects a read error. CDR3 residues: CSVGLAGQETQYV. CDR3 nucleotide sequence: TGCAGCGTTGGACTAGCGGGGCAAGAGACCCAGTACGTC. The V and J genes are TRBV29-1 and TRBJ2-5, with 11 bases that match TRBD2. The CDR3 loop spans 13 amino acids. Germline-derived CDR1 and CDR2 are SQVTM and ANQGSEA. J was trimmed by 2 bases and V by 4 bases; bases with no gene match: 0.

A few counts support this clonotype. This chain joins TRBV29-1 and TRBJ2-1; 8 bases are a match to TRBD1. CDR3 length equals 19 residues. The germline gives CDR1 SQVTM, CDR2 ANQGSEA. Trimming at V came to 0 bases and at J to 3 bases, leaving 16 bases not matched to a gene. The CDR3 here is CSVEDRGQDYTHLYNEQFF. The CDR3 DNA follows: TGCAGCGTTGAAGATCGGGGACAGGATTATACCCACCTCTACAATGAGCAGTTCTTC.

Remarks on this clonotype: Given a much more abundant clone one base away, this may be a read error. The chain has TRBV20-1 and TRBJ2-1; 8 bases map to TRBD2. Germline V gives CDR1 DFQATT, CDR2 SNEGSKA (reference sequence). The J segment lost 10 bases and the V segment lost 4 bases, leaving 15 bases of the junction unmatched. The CDR3 covers 15 residues. This CDR3 reads CSAIRAGDVSYEQFF. CDR3 in DNA: TGCAGTGCTATACGAGCGGGGGATGTCTCCTACGAGCAGTTCTTC.

This clonotype showed up just a few times. The V gene is TRBV2, the J gene TRBJ2-5, with TRBD2 as a possible D gene (6 bases). The length of the CDR3 is 13 residues. The ends were cut back, 4 bases at V and 5 bases at J, with 11 bases in the middle. In germline, CDR1 is SNHLY, CDR2 FYNNEI. The DNA for the CDR3 is TGTGCCAGCAGTGTAGCGGAGGGGGAGACCCAGTACTTC. Translation gives CASSVAEGETQYF.

This clonotype was recorded a few times. V gene TRBV4-1 combines with J gene TRBJ2-7, with a weak D call TRBD2 (7 bases). This CDR3 region has 16 residues. Germline lookup yields CDR1 MGHRA and CDR2 YSYEKL. Trimming pared 3 bases from V and 3 bases from J, leaving 18 bases between. CDR3 region: CASSHLTKGGSYEQYF. CDR3 DNA: TGCGCCAGCAGCCACCTGACGAAGGGGGGGAGCTACGAGCAGTACTTC.